What follows are 20 T cell receptor beta chains derived from one specimen sequenced in a study of T cell responses to AZD1222 COVID-19 vaccine. Method: immunoSEQ multiplex PCR; TCRdb's copy keeps in-frame clones and lacks some. The table shows some 280,000 clones, with about 94% occurring only once. The sample consisted of peripheral blood, taken 28 days after the second AZD1222 dose. These receptors all stem from an adult who received the AZD1222 COVID-19 vaccine.

The chain couples TRBV5-1 to TRBJ1-1; 11 nucleotides match TRBD1. Germline V gene data show CDR1 as SGHRS and CDR2 as YFSETQ. The junction had 4 bases not matched to a gene; V was cut back by 0 bases and J by 0 bases. This CDR3 comprises 17 residues. CDR3 region: CASSLAGTGGLNTEAFF. The CDR3 nucleotides are TGCGCCAGCAGCTTGGCCGGGACAGGGGGATTGAACACTGAAGCTTTCTTT.

The V gene is TRBV3-1 (or the pseudogene TRBV3-2), the J gene TRBJ1-2; weak D call: TRBD1 (6 bases). The CDR3 consists of 13 residues. Germline V gives CDR1 LGHDT, CDR2 YNNKEL (reference sequence). Trimming stripped 1 base from V and 10 bases from J, with 13 bases between. The DNA for the CDR3 is TGTGCCAGCAGCCAAGGAGGGGGGCGGAACTACACCTTC. This sequence encodes CASSQGGGRNYTF.

The chain uses TRBV2 and TRBJ2-4, with 7 bases matching TRBD1. The CDR3 covers 15 residues. Losses at the gene ends were 3 bases for V and 7 bases for J; bases not matched to a gene: 9. Germline-derived CDR1 and CDR2 are SNHLY and FYNNEI. CDR3 amino acids: CASSEPGGRGNIQYF. The CDR3, as DNA: TGTGCCAGCAGTGAGCCTGGTGGCAGGGGGAACATTCAGTACTTC.

The V and J genes are TRBV28 and TRBJ1-5, with D possibly matching TRBD1 (5 bases). Germline CDR1 is MDHEN and CDR2 is SYDVKM. This CDR3 region has 12 residues. V was clipped by 11 bases and J by 2 bases, with 10 bases between them. The CDR3 nucleotides read TGTGCCTGCGGGGGAGGCAATCAGCCCCAGCATTTT. Translating it yields CACGGGNQPQHF.

This sequence joins TRBV3-1 (or the pseudogene TRBV3-2) and TRBJ1-2, with D unclear. Between the trimmed V and J ends, which lost 5 bases and 7 bases, there was a span of 14 bases. The CDR3 runs 13 residues. CDR1 and CDR2 (germline): LGHDT, YNNKEL (reference sequence). CDR3 amino acids: CASSSHISAGYTF. The CDR3 nucleotides are TGTGCCAGCAGCTCCCACATATCAGCTGGCTACACCTTC.

As to this clone: This sample also contains other DNA sequences that code for the same CDR3. This chain joins TRBV5-1 and TRBJ1-1, with TRBD1 matching over 8 bases. This CDR3 is built from 13 residues. With V trimmed by 4 bases and J by 4 bases, 3 bases remained unmatched. Germline V CDR1 and CDR2: SGHRS, YFSETQ. The CDR3 loop reads CASSLTGGTEAFF. The CDR3 bases are TGCGCCAGCAGCCTTACAGGGGGCACTGAAGCTTTCTTT.

J is TRBJ1-3 and V is TRBV18, with D possibly being TRBD1 (5 bases). The length of the CDR3 is 14 residues. CDR1 KGHSH and CDR2 LQKENI come from the germline V gene. Trimming left V 3 bases short and J 1 base short, with 7 bases between. CDR3 coding DNA: TGTGCCAGCTCACCCGACAGATCTGGAAACACCATATATTTT. Its translation: CASSPDRSGNTIYF.

The chain employs TRBV18 and TRBJ1-2; D not resolved. CDR1 KGHSH and CDR2 LQKENI come from the germline V gene. CDR3 size: 14 residues. The V and J ends lost 0 bases and 8 bases respectively, with 13 bases between them. CDR3 region: CASSPPERDGGYTF. The DNA of the CDR3 is TGTGCCAGCTCACCACCGGAGAGGGATGGAGGCTACACCTTC.

This chain uses TRBV5-1 with TRBJ2-1, with 8 bases that match TRBD2. CDR3 length: 17 residues. The V gene's germline CDR1 is SGHRS and CDR2 YFSETQ. The junction had 5 bases not matched to a gene; V was cut back by 0 bases and J by 0 bases. As DNA, the CDR3 is TGCGCCAGCAGCTTGGCCGCGGGGGGCCACTCCTACAATGAGCAGTTCTTC. As protein: CASSLAAGGHSYNEQFF.

The gene calls are TRBV28 and TRBJ1-4; weak D call: TRBD1 (5 bases). Germline V lookup: CDR1 MDHEN, CDR2 SYDVKM. V was cut by 3 bases and J by 8 bases, with 19 bases left in between. This CDR3 spans 16 amino acids. CDR3 loop: CASSFLRGGSREKLFF. For the CDR3, the DNA is TGTGCCAGCAGTTTCCTGCGGGGGGGGTCACGGGAAAAACTGTTTTTT.

The rearrangement joins TRBV10-3 to TRBJ2-5; D is perhaps TRBD1 or TRBD2 (5 bases each). V was trimmed by 11 bases and J by 4 bases, leaving 14 bases between them. The CDR3 loop spans 12 amino acids. The V gene's germline CDR1 is ENHRY and CDR2 SYGVKD. The CDR3 here is CASRGQAETQYF. DNA for the CDR3: TGTGCCTCCCGGGGCCAGGCAGAGACCCAGTACTTC.

V gene TRBV14 combines with J gene TRBJ2-1; 11 nucleotides agree with TRBD2. The V gene's germline CDR1 is SGHDN and CDR2 FVKESK. V dropped 4 bases and J dropped 5; count of bases not matched to a gene: 7. The CDR3 covers 16 residues. The CDR3 is CASSRTGTSGNNEQFF. The CDR3 coding sequence is TGTGCCAGCAGCCGGACCGGGACTAGCGGCAACAATGAGCAGTTCTTC.

This clone was counted only a few times. The chain joins TRBV5-1 to TRBJ2-3; 7 bases line up with TRBD1. The V gene end was trimmed by 1 base and the J gene end by 6 bases; junction bases not matched to a gene: 5. This CDR3 has 14 amino acids. In germline, CDR1 is SGHRS, CDR2 YFSETQ. The CDR3 DNA reads TGCGCCAGCAGCTTGCGACAGGGTTCGGATACGCAGTATTTT. This translates into CASSLRQGSDTQYF.

V usage is TRBV3-1 (or the pseudogene TRBV3-2) and J usage is TRBJ1-3; 11 positions agree with TRBD1. V lost 2 bases to trimming and J lost 7 bases; unmatched junction nucleotides: 4. CDR1 LGHDT and CDR2 YNNKEL come from the germline V gene (reference sequence). CDR3 length: 15 amino acids. CDR3 DNA sequence: TGTGCCAGCAGCCAACCGGGACAGGGGGTTAACACCATATATTTT. Protein sequence: CASSQPGQGVNTIYF.

The chain combines TRBV11-2 with TRBJ2-7; 10 nucleotides match TRBD2. Germline-derived CDR1 and CDR2 are SGHAT and FQNNGV. V shed 5 bases and J 0 bases; nucleotides not matched to a gene: 13. The CDR3 loop spans 18 amino acids. In nucleotides, the CDR3 is TGTGCCAGCAGCCGAACTCGTTCCGGGACTAGCGCCTCCTACGAGCAGTACTTC. Its translation: CASSRTRSGTSASYEQYF.

The V call is TRBV5-6, the J call TRBJ2-2; a weak D match, TRBD1 (6 bases). The CDR3 is 16 residues long. CDR1 and CDR2 from the germline V gene are SGHDT and YYEEEE. Trimming stripped 2 bases from V and 8 bases from J, with 19 bases between. CDR3 sequence (DNA): TGTGCCAGCAGCTTCTCGGGTCCCCAGACAGGTGGGGAGCTGTTTTTT. Encoded protein: CASSFSGPQTGGELFF.

The CDR3 nucleotides read TGTGCCAGCAGTTACGCAGGGGCACCCCTCCACTTT. Its protein is CASSYAGAPLHF. V is TRBV6-5 and J is TRBJ1-6; D is possibly TRBD1 (6 bases). Trimming removed 2 bases from V and 11 bases from J, with 7 bases in between. In germline, CDR1 is MNHEY, CDR2 SVGAGI. This CDR3 has 12 amino acids.

J is TRBJ2-6 and V is TRBV6-5; D may be TRBD1 (6 bases). The CDR3 extends over 15 amino acids. Trimming shortened V by 10 bases and J by 0 bases, and 13 bases separated the two germline ends. CDR1 MNHEY and CDR2 SVGAGI come from the germline V gene. CDR3 residues: CATQHRASGANVLTF. In DNA, the CDR3 is TGTGCCACCCAACACAGGGCCTCTGGGGCCAACGTCCTGACTTTC.

The V call is TRBV30, the J call TRBJ2-3, with 9 bases aligning to TRBD1. Looked up from germline, CDR1 is GTSNPN and CDR2 is SVGIG (reference sequence). Unmatched junction bases numbered 8, after V lost 3 bases and J lost 4 bases. This CDR3 contains 15 residues. This CDR3 is CAWSGQGSRADTQYF. CDR3 nucleotide sequence: TGTGCCTGGAGCGGACAGGGGTCCCGGGCAGATACGCAGTATTTT.

The J gene is TRBJ1-1, the V gene TRBV4-2; TRBD1 agrees at 7 bases. The CDR3 consists of 15 residues. Germline trimming cut 4 bases from V and 1 base from J; bases unmatched to any gene: 6. The germline V gene has CDR1 LGHNA and CDR2 YNFKEQ. As DNA, the CDR3 is TGTGCCAGCAGCCCTAGACAGGGTAGGAACACTGAAGCTTTCTTT. The encoded protein is CASSPRQGRNTEAFF.